This TCR beta chain was captured by sequencing in a study of identical twins. A universal primer binding site was introduced by template switching. The final cDNA contained unique molecular identifiers. TCRdb analysed the 5' RACE reads with MiXCR anew, one entry per CDR3 protein. The sample yields some 1,600,000 distinct CDR3 sequences, around 29% seen once. Regarding this clonotype: As yet, its antigen is unknown. This may be a read error, as it is one base from a much larger clone.

Study-wide findings and caveats: Not following the same donors, the study drew its conclusions from cross-sectional statistical analysis. Models, which agreed with sharing between unrelated individuals, nonetheless underestimated the out-of-frame TCR alpha sharing seen in monozygotic twins.

The receptor's source is a newborn girl in good health. The specimen sequenced was cord blood.

Written as DNA, the CDR3 is TGCAGTGCTAGAGTTAGCGGAACCTACGAGCGGTACTTC. Amino acids: CSARVSGTYERYF. The chain is built from TRBV20-1 and TRBJ2-7; TRBD2 is a possible D gene (6 bases). Germline CDR1 and CDR2: DFQATT and SNEGSKA (reference sequence). The CDR3 is made up of 13 amino acids.